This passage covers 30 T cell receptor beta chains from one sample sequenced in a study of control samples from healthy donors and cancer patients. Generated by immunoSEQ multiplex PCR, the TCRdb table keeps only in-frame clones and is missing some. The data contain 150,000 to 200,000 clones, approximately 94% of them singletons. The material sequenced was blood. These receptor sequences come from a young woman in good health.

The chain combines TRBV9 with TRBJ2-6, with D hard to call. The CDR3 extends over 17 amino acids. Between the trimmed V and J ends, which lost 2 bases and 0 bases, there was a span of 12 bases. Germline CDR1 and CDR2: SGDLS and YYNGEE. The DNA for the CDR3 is TGTGCCAGCAGCGTCCACAGATCTTCCTCTGGGGCCAACGTCCTGACTTTC. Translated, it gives CASSVHRSSSGANVLTF.

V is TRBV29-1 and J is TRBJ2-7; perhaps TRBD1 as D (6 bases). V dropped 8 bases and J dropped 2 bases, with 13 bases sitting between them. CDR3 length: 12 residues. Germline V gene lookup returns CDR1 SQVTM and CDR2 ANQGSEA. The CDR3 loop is CSTLEGAYEQYF. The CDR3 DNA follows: TGCAGCACCCTTGAGGGGGCCTACGAGCAGTACTTC.

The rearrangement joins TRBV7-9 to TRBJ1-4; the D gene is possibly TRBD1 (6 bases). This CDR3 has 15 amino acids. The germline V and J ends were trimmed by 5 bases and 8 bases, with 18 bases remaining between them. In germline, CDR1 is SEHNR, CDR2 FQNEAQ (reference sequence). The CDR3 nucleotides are TGTGCCAGCAGCGCCCGAGGGGGGATCCAAGAAAAACTGTTTTTT. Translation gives CASSARGGIQEKLFF.

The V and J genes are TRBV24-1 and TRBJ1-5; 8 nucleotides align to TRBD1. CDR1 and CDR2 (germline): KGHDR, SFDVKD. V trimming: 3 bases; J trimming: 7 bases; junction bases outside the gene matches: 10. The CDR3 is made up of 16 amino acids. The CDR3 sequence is CATSDGGRTGNQPQHF. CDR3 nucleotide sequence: TGTGCCACCAGTGATGGGGGTAGGACAGGGAACCAGCCCCAGCATTTT.

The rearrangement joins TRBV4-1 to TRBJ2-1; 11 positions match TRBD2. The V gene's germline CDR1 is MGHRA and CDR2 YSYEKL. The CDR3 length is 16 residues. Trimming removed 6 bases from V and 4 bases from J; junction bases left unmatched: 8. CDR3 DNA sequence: TGCGCCAGCAGTCCCTGGGCTAGCGGGGGGTACAATGAGCAGTTCTTC. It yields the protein CASSPWASGGYNEQFF.

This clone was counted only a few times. The CDR3 is CASSLGGGYQPQHF. The CDR3 DNA reads TGTGCCAGCAGCTTGGGAGGGGGCTACCAGCCCCAGCATTTT. The gene calls are TRBV5-5 and TRBJ1-5; the match to TRBD1 covers 7 bases. CDR1 SGHKS and CDR2 YYEKEE come from the germline V gene (reference sequence). With 0 bases clipped from V and 7 bases from J, the junction kept 4 bases outside the gene matches. The CDR3 is 14 amino acids.

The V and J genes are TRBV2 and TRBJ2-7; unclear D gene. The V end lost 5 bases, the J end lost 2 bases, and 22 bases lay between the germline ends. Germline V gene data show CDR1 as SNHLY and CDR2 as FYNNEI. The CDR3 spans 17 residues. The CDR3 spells CASSSLLGAAIAYEQYF. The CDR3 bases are TGTGCCAGCAGTTCTCTTTTAGGCGCGGCAATCGCCTACGAGCAGTACTTC.

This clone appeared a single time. This CDR3 reads CASSQDWRMPPIQYF. DNA of the CDR3: TGCGCCAGCAGCCAAGATTGGCGAATGCCTCCTATTCAGTACTTC. The chain combines TRBV4-1 with TRBJ2-4, with no clear D. In germline, CDR1 is MGHRA, CDR2 YSYEKL. Deletions cut 0 bases from V and 10 bases from J, with 16 bases between. This CDR3 has 15 residues.

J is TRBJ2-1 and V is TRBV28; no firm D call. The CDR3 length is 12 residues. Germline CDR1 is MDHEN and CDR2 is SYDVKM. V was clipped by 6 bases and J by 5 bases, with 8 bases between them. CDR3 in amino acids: CASSTTHNEQFF. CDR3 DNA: TGTGCCAGCAGCACCACACACAATGAGCAGTTCTTC.

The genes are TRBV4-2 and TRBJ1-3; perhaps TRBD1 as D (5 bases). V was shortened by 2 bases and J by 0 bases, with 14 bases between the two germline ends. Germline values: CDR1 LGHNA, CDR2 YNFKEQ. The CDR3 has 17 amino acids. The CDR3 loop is CASSQNPTVFSGNTIYF. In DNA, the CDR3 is TGTGCCAGCAGCCAAAACCCGACAGTATTCTCTGGAAACACCATATATTTT.

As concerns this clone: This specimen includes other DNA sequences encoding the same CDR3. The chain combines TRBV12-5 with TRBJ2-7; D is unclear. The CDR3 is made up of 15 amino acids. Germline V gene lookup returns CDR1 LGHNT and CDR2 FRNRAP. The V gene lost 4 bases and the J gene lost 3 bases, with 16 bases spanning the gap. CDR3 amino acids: CASGSPPTSRYEQYF. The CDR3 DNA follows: TGTGCTAGTGGTTCACCCCCCACGTCTCGCTACGAGCAGTACTTC.

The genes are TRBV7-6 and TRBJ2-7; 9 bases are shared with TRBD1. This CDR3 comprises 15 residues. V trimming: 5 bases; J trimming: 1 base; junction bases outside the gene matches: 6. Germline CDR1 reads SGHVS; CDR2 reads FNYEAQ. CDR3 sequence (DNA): TGTGCCAGCAGCGTCGCGGGACAGGGTTCCTACGAGCAGTACTTC. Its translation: CASSVAGQGSYEQYF.

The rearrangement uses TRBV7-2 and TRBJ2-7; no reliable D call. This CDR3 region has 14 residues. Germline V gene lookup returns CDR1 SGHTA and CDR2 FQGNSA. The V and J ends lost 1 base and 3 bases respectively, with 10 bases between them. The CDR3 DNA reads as TGTGCCAGCAGCTTAGAGTCAGTCGGCTACGAGCAGTACTTC. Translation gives CASSLESVGYEQYF.

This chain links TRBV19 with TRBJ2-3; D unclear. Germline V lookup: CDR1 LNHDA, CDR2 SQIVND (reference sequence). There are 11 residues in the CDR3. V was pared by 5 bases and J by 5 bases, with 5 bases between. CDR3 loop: CASSELDTQYF. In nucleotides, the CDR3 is TGTGCCAGTAGTGAGCTAGATACGCAGTATTTT. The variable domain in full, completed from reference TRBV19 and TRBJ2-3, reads DGGITQSPKYLFRKEGQNVTLSCEQNLNHDAMYWYRQDPGQGLRLIYYSQIVNDFQKGDIAEGYSVSREKKESFPLTVTSAQKNPTAFYLCASSELDTQYFGPGTRLTVL.

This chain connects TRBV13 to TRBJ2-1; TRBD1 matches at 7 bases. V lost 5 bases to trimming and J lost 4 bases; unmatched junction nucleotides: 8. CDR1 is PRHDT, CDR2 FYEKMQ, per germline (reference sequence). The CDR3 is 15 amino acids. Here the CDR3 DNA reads TGTGCCAGCAGCCCAGACAGGGTAAAGTACAATGAGCAGTTCTTC. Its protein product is CASSPDRVKYNEQFF.

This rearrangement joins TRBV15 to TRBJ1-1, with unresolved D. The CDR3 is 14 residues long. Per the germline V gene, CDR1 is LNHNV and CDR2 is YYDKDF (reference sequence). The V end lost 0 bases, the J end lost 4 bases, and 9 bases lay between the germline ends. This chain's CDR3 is CATSRDRAGTEAFF. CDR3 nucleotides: TGTGCCACCAGCAGAGATCGGGCTGGCACTGAAGCTTTCTTT.

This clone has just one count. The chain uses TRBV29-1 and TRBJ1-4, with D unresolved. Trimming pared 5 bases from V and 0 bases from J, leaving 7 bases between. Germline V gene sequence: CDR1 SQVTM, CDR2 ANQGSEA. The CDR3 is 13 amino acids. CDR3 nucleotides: TGCAGCGTTTTAAGTCCAACTAATGAAAAACTGTTTTTT. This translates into CSVLSPTNEKLFF.

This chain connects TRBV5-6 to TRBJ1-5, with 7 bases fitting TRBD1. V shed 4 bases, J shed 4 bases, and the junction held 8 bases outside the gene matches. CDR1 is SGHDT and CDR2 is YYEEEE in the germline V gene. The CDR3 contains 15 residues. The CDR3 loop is CASSLGQGGNQPQHF. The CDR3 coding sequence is TGTGCCAGCAGCCTGGGGCAGGGGGGTAATCAGCCCCAGCATTTT.

CDR3 nucleotides: TGTGCCAGTGGGGTGCATGGCTACACCTTC. It specifies CASGVHGYTF. The V and J genes are TRBV19 and TRBJ1-2, with unresolved D. The V gene's germline CDR1 is LNHDA and CDR2 SQIVND (reference sequence). Trimming left V 8 bases short and J 6 bases short, with 7 bases between. This CDR3 contains 10 residues.

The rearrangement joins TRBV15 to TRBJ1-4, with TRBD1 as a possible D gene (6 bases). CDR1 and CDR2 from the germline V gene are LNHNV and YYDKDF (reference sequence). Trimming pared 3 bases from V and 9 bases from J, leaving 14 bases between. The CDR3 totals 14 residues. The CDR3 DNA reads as TGTGCCACCAGCAGGCGGGCCCAGGGGCAAAAACTGTTTTTT. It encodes CATSRRAQGQKLFF.

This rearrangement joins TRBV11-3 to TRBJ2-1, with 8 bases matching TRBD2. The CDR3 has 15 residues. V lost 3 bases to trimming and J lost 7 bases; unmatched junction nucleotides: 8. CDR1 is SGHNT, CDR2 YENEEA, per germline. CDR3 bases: TGTGCCAGCAGCTTGAGCGGGAGAGAGAAAAATGAGCAGTTCTTC. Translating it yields CASSLSGREKNEQFF.

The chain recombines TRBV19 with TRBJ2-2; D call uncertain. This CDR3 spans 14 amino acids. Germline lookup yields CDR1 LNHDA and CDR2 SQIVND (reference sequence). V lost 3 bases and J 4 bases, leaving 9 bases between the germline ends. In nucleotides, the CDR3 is TGTGCCAGTAGTATTTCTAGTCTCACCGGGGAGCTGTTTTTT. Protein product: CASSISSLTGELFF.

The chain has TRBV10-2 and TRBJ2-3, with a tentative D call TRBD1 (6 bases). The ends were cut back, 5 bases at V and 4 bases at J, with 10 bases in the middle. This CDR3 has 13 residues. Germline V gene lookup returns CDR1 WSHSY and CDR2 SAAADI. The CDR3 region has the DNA TGCGCCAGCAGTCAACAGGGTTCAGATACGCAGTATTTT. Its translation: CASSQQGSDTQYF.

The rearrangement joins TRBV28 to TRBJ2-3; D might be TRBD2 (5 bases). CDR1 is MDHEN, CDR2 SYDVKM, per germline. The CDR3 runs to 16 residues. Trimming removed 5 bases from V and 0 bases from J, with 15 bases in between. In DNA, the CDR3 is TGTGCCAGCAGTCCCTCTCGGGGTCACAGCACAGATACGCAGTATTTT. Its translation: CASSPSRGHSTDTQYF.

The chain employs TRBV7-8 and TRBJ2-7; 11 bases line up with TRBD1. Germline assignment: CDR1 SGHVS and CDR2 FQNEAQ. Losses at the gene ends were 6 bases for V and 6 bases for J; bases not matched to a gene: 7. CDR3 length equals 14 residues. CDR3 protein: CASRTTGTGGEQYF. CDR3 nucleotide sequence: TGTGCCAGCAGAACTACCGGGACAGGGGGCGAGCAGTACTTC.

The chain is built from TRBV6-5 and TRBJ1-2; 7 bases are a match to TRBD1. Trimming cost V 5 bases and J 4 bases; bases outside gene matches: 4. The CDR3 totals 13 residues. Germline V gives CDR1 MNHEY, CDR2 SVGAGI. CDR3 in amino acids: CASSRDRIYGYTF. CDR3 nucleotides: TGTGCCAGCAGTAGGGACAGAATCTATGGCTACACCTTC.

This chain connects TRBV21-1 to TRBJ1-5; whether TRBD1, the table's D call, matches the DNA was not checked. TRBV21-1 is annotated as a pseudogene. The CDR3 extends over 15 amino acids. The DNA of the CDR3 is TGTGCCAGCAGCTACTGGGACAGGTCGAATCAGCCCCAGCATTTT. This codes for CASSYWDRSNQPQHF.

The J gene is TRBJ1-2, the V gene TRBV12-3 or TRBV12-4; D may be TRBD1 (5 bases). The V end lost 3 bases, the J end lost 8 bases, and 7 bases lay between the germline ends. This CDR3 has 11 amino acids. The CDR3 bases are TGTGCCAGCAGTTTCGCAGGGGGCTACACCTTC. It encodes CASSFAGGYTF.

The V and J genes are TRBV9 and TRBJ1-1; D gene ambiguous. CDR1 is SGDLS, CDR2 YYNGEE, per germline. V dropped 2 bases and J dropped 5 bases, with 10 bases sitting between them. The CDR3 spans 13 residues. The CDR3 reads CASSVFAETEAFF. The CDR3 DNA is TGTGCCAGCAGCGTTTTTGCGGAGACTGAAGCTTTCTTT.

This CDR3 reads CASNRGNTGELFF. The CDR3 coding sequence is TGTGCCAGCAACAGGGGGAACACCGGGGAGCTGTTTTTT. The V call is TRBV6-5, the J call TRBJ2-2; TRBD1 aligns across 7 bases. CDR1 MNHEY and CDR2 SVGAGI come from the germline V gene. CDR3 size: 13 residues. Trimming removed 7 bases from V and 1 base from J; junction bases left unmatched: 0.